The clone carrying this T cell receptor (beta chain) appeared a few times. Measured with immunoSEQ multiplex PCR; TCRdb has only the in-frame clones, and not every one. The table lists about 23,000 clones, about 83% of them singletons. This sample was taken from a study of blood T cell repertoires in COVID-19. V lost 2 bases and J 3 bases, leaving 15 bases between the germline ends. The CDR3 loop spans 16 amino acids. The germline CDR1 and CDR2 sequences are SGDLS and YYNGEE. The chain employs TRBV9 and TRBJ2-1, with D hard to call. This receptor was obtained from a man aged 70 or older with acute or convalescent COVID-19. Sequenced material: peripheral blood. The CDR3 spells CASSVGSSYHYNEQFF. DNA of the CDR3: TGTGCCAGCAGCGTCGGGTCCTCCTACCACTACAATGAGCAGTTCTTC.